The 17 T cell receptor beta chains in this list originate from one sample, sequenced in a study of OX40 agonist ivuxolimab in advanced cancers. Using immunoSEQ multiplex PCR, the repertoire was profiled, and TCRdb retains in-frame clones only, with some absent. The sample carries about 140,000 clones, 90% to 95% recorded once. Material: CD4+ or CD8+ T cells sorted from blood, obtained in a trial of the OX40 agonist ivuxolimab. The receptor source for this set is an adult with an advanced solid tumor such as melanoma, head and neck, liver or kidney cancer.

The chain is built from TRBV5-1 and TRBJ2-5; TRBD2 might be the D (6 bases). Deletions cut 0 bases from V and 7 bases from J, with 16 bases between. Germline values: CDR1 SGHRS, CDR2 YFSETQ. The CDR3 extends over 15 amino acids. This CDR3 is CASSLDGSGPGTQYF. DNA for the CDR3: TGCGCCAGCAGCTTGGACGGGAGCGGCCCGGGGACCCAGTACTTC.

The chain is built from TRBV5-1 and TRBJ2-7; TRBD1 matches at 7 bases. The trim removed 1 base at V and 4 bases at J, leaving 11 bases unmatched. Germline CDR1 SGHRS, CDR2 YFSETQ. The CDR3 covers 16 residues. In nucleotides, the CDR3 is TGCGCCAGCAGCTTGACCACGGGACAGTTACGGTACGAGCAGTACTTC. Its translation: CASSLTTGQLRYEQYF. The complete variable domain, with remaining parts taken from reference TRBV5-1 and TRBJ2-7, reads KAGVTQTPRYLIKTRGQQVTLSCSPISGHRSVSWYQQTPGQGLQFLFEYFSETQRNKGNFPGRFSGRQFSNSRSEMNVSTLELGDSALYLCASSLTTGQLRYEQYFGPGTRLTVT.

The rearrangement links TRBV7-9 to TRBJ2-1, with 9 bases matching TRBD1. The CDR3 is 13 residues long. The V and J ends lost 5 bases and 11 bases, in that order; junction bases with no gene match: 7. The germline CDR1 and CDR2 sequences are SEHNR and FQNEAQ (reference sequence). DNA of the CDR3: TGTGCCAGCAGCCCCGGGACAGGGAGGAAGCAGTTCTTC. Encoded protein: CASSPGTGRKQFF. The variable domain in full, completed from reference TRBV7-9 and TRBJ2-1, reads DTGVSQNPRHKITKRGQNVTFRCDPISEHNRLYWYRQTLGQGPEFLTYFQNEAQLEKSRLLSDRFSAERPKGSFSTLEIQRTEQGDSAMYLCASSPGTGRKQFFGPGTRLTVL.

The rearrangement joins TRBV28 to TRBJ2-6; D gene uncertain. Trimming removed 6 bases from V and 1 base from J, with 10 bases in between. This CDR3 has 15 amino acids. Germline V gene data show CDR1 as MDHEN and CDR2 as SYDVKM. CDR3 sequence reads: CASSPGSSGANVLTF. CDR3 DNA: TGTGCCAGCAGCCCTGGTTCGTCTGGGGCCAACGTCCTGACTTTC.

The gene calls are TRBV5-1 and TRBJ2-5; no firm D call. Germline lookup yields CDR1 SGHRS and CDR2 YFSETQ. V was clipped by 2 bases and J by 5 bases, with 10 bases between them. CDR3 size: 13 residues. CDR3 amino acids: CASSFEFAETQYF. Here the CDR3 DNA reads TGCGCCAGCAGCTTTGAGTTCGCCGAGACCCAGTACTTC.

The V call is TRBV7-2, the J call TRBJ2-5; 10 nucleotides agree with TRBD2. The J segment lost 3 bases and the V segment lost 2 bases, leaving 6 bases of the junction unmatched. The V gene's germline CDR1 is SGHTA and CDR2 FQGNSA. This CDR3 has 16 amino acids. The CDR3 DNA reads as TGTGCCAGCAGCTTAATGCTTCTAGCGGGGGAAGAGACCCAGTACTTC. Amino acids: CASSLMLLAGEETQYF. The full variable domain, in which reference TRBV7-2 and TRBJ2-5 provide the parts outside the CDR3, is GAGVSQSPSNKVTEKGKDVELRCDPISGHTALYWYRQSLGQGLEFLIYFQGNSAPDKSGLPSDRFSAERTGGSVSTLTIQRTQQEDSAVYLCASSLMLLAGEETQYFGPGTRLLVL.

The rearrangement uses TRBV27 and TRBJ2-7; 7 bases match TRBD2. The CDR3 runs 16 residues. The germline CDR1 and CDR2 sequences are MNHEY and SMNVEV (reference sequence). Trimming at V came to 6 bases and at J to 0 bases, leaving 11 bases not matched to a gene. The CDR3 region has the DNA TGTGCCAGCAGCCGAACTGGGCTAGCGGACTCCTACGAGCAGTACTTC. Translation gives CASSRTGLADSYEQYF.

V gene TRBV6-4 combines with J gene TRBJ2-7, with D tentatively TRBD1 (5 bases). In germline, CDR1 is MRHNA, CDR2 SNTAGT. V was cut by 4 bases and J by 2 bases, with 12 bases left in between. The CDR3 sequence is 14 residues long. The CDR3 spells CASSAREGAYEQYF. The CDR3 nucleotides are TGTGCCAGCAGTGCGAGAGAAGGGGCCTACGAGCAGTACTTC.

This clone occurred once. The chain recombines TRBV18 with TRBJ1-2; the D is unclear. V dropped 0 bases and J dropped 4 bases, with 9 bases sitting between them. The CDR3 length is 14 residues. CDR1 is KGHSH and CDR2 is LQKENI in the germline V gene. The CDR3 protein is CASSPPAAIYGYTF. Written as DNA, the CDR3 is TGTGCCAGCTCACCACCGGCAGCAATCTATGGCTACACCTTC.

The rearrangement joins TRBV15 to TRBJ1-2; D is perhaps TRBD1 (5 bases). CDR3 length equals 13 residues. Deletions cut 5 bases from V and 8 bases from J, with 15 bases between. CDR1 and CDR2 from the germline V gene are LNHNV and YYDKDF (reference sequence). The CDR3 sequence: CATSLRDFRGYTF. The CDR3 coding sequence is TGTGCCACCAGCCTCAGGGATTTCCGGGGCTACACCTTC.

The CDR3 protein is CASSLESGAGGELFF. The CDR3, as DNA: TGCGCCAGCAGCTTGGAGTCAGGGGCGGGCGGGGAGCTGTTTTTT. The rearrangement uses TRBV5-1 and TRBJ2-2, with D possibly matching TRBD1 (6 bases). CDR3 size: 15 residues. With 0 bases removed from V and 7 bases from J, the gap between germline ends came to 13 bases. CDR1 and CDR2 (germline): SGHRS, YFSETQ.

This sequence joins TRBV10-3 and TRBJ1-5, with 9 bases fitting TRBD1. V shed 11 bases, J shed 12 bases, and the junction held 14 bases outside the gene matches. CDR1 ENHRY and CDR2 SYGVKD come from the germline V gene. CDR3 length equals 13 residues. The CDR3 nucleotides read TGTGCCGTCCAAGGAGGGACAGGGAGGATCCAGCATTTT. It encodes CAVQGGTGRIQHF.

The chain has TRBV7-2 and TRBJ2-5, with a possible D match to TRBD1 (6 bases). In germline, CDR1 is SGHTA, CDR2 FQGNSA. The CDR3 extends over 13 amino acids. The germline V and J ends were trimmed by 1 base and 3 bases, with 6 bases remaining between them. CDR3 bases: TGTGCCAGCAGCTTAGACAGGGAAGAGACCCAGTACTTC. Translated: CASSLDREETQYF.

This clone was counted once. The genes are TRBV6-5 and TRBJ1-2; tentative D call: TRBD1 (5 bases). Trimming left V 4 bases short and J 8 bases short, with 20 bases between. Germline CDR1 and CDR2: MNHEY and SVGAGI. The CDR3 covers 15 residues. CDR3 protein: CASSSTLAGTSGYTF. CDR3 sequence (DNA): TGTGCCAGCAGTTCGACCCTCGCAGGGACCTCCGGCTACACCTTC.

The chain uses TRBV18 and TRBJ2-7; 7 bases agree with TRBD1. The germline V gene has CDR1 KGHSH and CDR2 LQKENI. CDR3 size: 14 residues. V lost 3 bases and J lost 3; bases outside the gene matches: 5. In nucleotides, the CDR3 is TGTGCCAGCTCACCCCGGGACAGAAACTACGAGCAGTACTTC. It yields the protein CASSPRDRNYEQYF.

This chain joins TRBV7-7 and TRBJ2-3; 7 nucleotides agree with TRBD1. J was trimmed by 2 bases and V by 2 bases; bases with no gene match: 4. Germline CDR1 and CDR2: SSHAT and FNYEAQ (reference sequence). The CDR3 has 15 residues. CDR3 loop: CASSLRQGPTDTQYF. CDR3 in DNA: TGTGCCAGCAGCTTACGACAGGGCCCCACAGATACGCAGTATTTT.

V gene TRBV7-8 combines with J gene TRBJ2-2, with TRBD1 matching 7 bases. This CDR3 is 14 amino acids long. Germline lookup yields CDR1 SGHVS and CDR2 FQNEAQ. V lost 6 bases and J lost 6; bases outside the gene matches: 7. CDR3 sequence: CASRRAGGPGELFF. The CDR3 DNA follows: TGTGCCAGCAGGAGGGCAGGGGGTCCCGGGGAGCTGTTTTTT. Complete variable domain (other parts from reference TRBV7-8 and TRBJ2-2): GAGVSQSPRYKVAKRGQDVALRCDPISGHVSLFWYQQALGQGPEFLTYFQNEAQLDKSGLPSDRFFAERPEGSVSTLKIQRTQQEDSAVYLCASRRAGGPGELFFGEGSRLTVL.